The clone carrying this T cell receptor beta chain was picked up many times. In TCRdb, the 5' RACE reads were re-called with MiXCR into one record per CDR3 protein. The sample lists roughly 250,000 distinct CDR3 sequences, roughly 17% occurring once. This entry is derived from a study of T-cell memory formation after mild COVID-19. V was pared by 5 bases and J by 0 bases, with 8 bases between. CDR1 and CDR2 from the germline V gene are MDHEN and SYDVKM. CDR3 length: 13 residues. This clonotype was sampled from a man aged 18-30 years who had mild COVID-19 (a few samples of this study predate the infection). Cell type and time point are not known. Material: PBMCs or a T cell subset sorted from them (not recorded which). The chain recombines TRBV28 with TRBJ2-7; D is uncertain. CDR3 coding DNA: TGTGCCAGCAGTGTGTCAAGCTCCTACGAGCAGTACGTC. Translated, it gives CASSVSSSYEQYV.